Presented here are 26 T cell receptor beta chains from one specimen sequenced in a study of blood T cell repertoires in COVID-19. TCRdb keeps only in-frame clones here, not all; method: immunoSEQ multiplex PCR. The repertoire has about 250,000 clones, about 85% of them found once; the top ten carry about 3%. The sequencing sample was made of PBMCs or T cells enriched from blood (not recorded which). The source of these receptors is a woman aged 45-65 years who had recovered from COVID-19.

This clone was counted only a few times. The chain has TRBV18 and TRBJ2-2; TRBD2 might be the D (5 bases). The CDR3 runs 15 residues. V was cut by 3 bases and J by 5 bases, with 13 bases left in between. Germline-derived CDR1 and CDR2 are KGHSH and LQKENI. CDR3 DNA sequence: TGTGCCAGCTCACCTCTATTGGACTGGACCGGGGAGCTGTTTTTT. Residues: CASSPLLDWTGELFF.

The V gene is TRBV5-1, the J gene TRBJ2-7, with D possibly TRBD1 on 6 matching bases. Trimming pared 4 bases from V and 0 bases from J, leaving 14 bases between. This CDR3 has 15 residues. CDR1 and CDR2 from the germline V gene are SGHRS and YFSETQ. The CDR3 loop reads CASSPSGTISYEQYF. The CDR3 DNA is TGCGCCAGCAGCCCATCCGGGACAATCTCCTACGAGCAGTACTTC.

This chain uses TRBV12-3 or TRBV12-4 with TRBJ2-7, with D possibly being TRBD2 (6 bases). The CDR3 spans 12 residues. Trimming cost V 7 bases and J 6 bases, with 13 bases left between them. The CDR3 DNA reads TGTGCCAGCACCATCCTGGGGGGCGAGCAGTACTTC. It specifies CASTILGGEQYF.

V usage is TRBV30 and J usage is TRBJ1-1, with a tentative D call TRBD1 (6 bases). The V end lost 5 bases, the J end lost 6 bases, and 10 bases lay between the germline ends. In germline, CDR1 is GTSNPN, CDR2 SVGIG (reference sequence). The CDR3 covers 11 residues. Here the CDR3 reads CAWEQGSEAFF. The CDR3 DNA reads as TGTGCCTGGGAACAGGGATCTGAAGCTTTCTTT.

CDR3 protein: CASSSRENYGYTF. CDR3 DNA sequence: TGTGCCAGCAGCTCTCGCGAAAACTATGGCTACACCTTC. The chain couples TRBV5-4 to TRBJ1-2; D ambiguous. Germline-derived CDR1 and CDR2 are SGHNT and YYREEE (reference sequence). Trimming removed 3 bases at V and 2 bases at J, with 8 bases between. This CDR3 region has 13 residues.

This clone has only one observation. CDR3 in DNA: TGCGCCAGCAGTGGTGGACTAGCGGGACATAGCTCCTACAATGAGCAGTTCTTC. It codes for CASSGGLAGHSSYNEQFF. The rearrangement joins TRBV10-2 to TRBJ2-1; 12 bases fit TRBD2. With 4 bases clipped from V and 0 bases from J, the junction kept 7 bases outside the gene matches. The CDR3 has 18 amino acids. The germline V gene has CDR1 WSHSY and CDR2 SAAADI.

The rearrangement joins TRBV7-3 to TRBJ2-1; 10 bases match TRBD2. Germline CDR1 and CDR2: SGHTA and FQGTGA. The CDR3 contains 16 residues. The V gene end was trimmed by 4 bases and the J gene end by 3 bases; junction bases not matched to a gene: 6. Written as DNA, the CDR3 is TGTGCCAGCAGCTACGCAGCGGGAGGGGGCTACAATGAGCAGTTCTTC. Amino acids: CASSYAAGGGYNEQFF.

V is TRBV30 and J is TRBJ1-5; 7 bases are shared with TRBD1. Germline V lookup: CDR1 GTSNPN, CDR2 SVGIG (reference sequence). The J segment lost 4 bases and the V segment lost 2 bases, leaving 14 bases of the junction unmatched. The CDR3 is 17 amino acids. CDR3 sequence reads: CAWSPKTGTVGNQPQHF. The DNA of the CDR3 is TGTGCCTGGAGTCCTAAGACCGGGACAGTGGGAAATCAGCCCCAGCATTTT.

J is TRBJ2-2 and V is TRBV28; D not certain. Germline V gene sequence: CDR1 MDHEN, CDR2 SYDVKM. Trimming shortened V by 2 bases and J by 6 bases, and 7 bases separated the two germline ends. This CDR3 contains 13 residues. CDR3 in amino acids: CASSLRAPGELFF. CDR3 in DNA: TGTGCCAGCAGTTTACGAGCCCCCGGGGAGCTGTTTTTT.

This chain joins TRBV2 and TRBJ1-5; 7 positions agree with TRBD1. Unmatched junction bases numbered 7, after V lost 5 bases and J lost 6 bases. CDR1 is SNHLY and CDR2 is FYNNEI in the germline V gene. The CDR3 has 14 residues. The CDR3 is CASSLDRSGQPQHF. CDR3 DNA sequence: TGTGCCAGCAGTCTGGACAGGTCGGGTCAGCCCCAGCATTTT.

The chain carries TRBV21-1 and TRBJ1-5; TRBD1 was called by the table and not checked on the DNA. TRBV21-1 is shown as a pseudogene. This CDR3 region has 15 residues. This CDR3 is CASSKVHPSNQPQHF. CDR3 coding DNA: TGTGCCAGCAGCAAAGTACACCCTAGCAATCAGCCCCAGCATTTT.

CDR3 DNA sequence: TGTGCCAGCTCACCTCTTCGGGGTAGGACTAGCGGGATTCAAGAGACCCAGTACTTC. This gives the protein CASSPLRGRTSGIQETQYF. The chain uses TRBV18 and TRBJ2-5; TRBD2 matches 12 bases. The V gene's germline CDR1 is KGHSH and CDR2 LQKENI. This CDR3 spans 19 amino acids. The junction had 13 bases not matched to a gene; V was cut back by 3 bases and J by 2 bases.

The chain employs TRBV5-8 and TRBJ1-1, with D possibly being TRBD1 (5 bases). The germline V gene encodes CDR1 SGHTS and CDR2 YDEGEE. The CDR3 totals 15 residues. V was clipped by 4 bases and J by 2 bases, with 15 bases between them. The CDR3 nucleotides are TGTGCCAGCAGCAGGGGTGGGATTTTAAACACTGAAGCTTTCTTT. Protein: CASSRGGILNTEAFF.

The chain joins TRBV18 to TRBJ1-1; no firm D call. Per the germline V gene, CDR1 is KGHSH and CDR2 is LQKENI. This CDR3 spans 13 amino acids. Trimming removed 8 bases at V and 4 bases at J, with 14 bases between. The CDR3 bases are TGTGCCAGCAGCCGAGGAGAGGGCACTGAAGCTTTCTTT. This translates into CASSRGEGTEAFF.

The rearrangement joins TRBV5-4 to TRBJ2-5, with D possibly TRBD1 on 5 matching bases. There are 13 residues in the CDR3. Germline V gene sequence: CDR1 SGHNT, CDR2 YYREEE (reference sequence). Trimming took off 0 bases at V and 7 bases at J, with 10 bases between the two ends. CDR3 bases: TGTGCCAGCAGCTTGGAGGGGCGGCGGACCCAGTACTTC. Translation gives CASSLEGRRTQYF.

The chain is built from TRBV6-2 or TRBV6-3 and TRBJ1-5; D possibly corresponds to TRBD1 (5 bases). V gave up 4 bases and J gave up 1 base, with 14 bases separating them. The CDR3 consists of 16 residues. Germline V CDR1 and CDR2: MNHEY, SVGEGT. CDR3 DNA sequence: TGTGCCAGCAGTTTTAACCAGGGATGGAGCAATCAGCCCCAGCATTTT. This translates into CASSFNQGWSNQPQHF.

The chain couples TRBV11-3 to TRBJ1-1, with a tentative D call TRBD1 (6 bases). Germline V gene lookup returns CDR1 SGHNT and CDR2 YENEEA. V shed 5 bases and J shed 0 bases, with 10 bases lying between them. The CDR3 contains 14 residues. The CDR3, as DNA: TGTGCCAGCAGCCTCACAGGGATGAACACTGAAGCTTTCTTT. Amino acid sequence: CASSLTGMNTEAFF.

This sequence joins TRBV7-3 and TRBJ1-2; 7 nucleotides line up with TRBD1. V dropped 5 bases and J dropped 2; count of bases not matched to a gene: 5. Germline loops: CDR1 SGHTA, CDR2 FQGTGA. CDR3 length equals 14 residues. The chain's CDR3 is CASSPDRANYGYTF. CDR3 in DNA: TGTGCCAGCAGCCCCGACAGGGCGAACTATGGCTACACCTTC. Drawing the rest from reference TRBV7-3 and TRBJ1-2, the complete variable domain is GAGVSQTPSNKVTEKGKYVELRCDPISGHTALYWYRQSLGQGPEFLIYFQGTGAADDSGLPNDRFFAVRPEGSVSTLKIQRTERGDSAVYLCASSPDRANYGYTFGSGTRLTVV.

The rearrangement uses TRBV9 and TRBJ1-1; no definite D call. With 1 base removed from V and 1 base from J, the gap between germline ends came to 8 bases. Germline V gene lookup returns CDR1 SGDLS and CDR2 YYNGEE. The CDR3 is made up of 14 amino acids. DNA for the CDR3: TGTGCCAGCAGCGTATCAGGCAGGAACACTGAAGCTTTCTTT. Protein sequence: CASSVSGRNTEAFF.

The chain has TRBV30 and TRBJ1-1, with 12 bases matching TRBD1. The CDR3 is made up of 15 amino acids. CDR1 is GTSNPN, CDR2 SVGIG, per germline (reference sequence). With 3 bases clipped from V and 11 bases from J, the junction kept 13 bases outside the gene matches. CDR3 amino acids: CAWSVRGTGGLDAFF. The CDR3 DNA is TGTGCCTGGAGCGTCCGCGGGACAGGGGGCTTGGACGCTTTCTTT.

The rearrangement uses TRBV28 and TRBJ1-4; possible D gene TRBD1, 5 bases. The CDR3 contains 14 residues. V was cut by 6 bases and J by 6 bases, with 14 bases left in between. Germline V gives CDR1 MDHEN, CDR2 SYDVKM. CDR3 amino acids: CASRVQGRYEKLFF. The DNA of the CDR3 is TGTGCCAGCAGAGTCCAGGGTCGCTATGAAAAACTGTTTTTT.

The V gene is TRBV3-1 (or the pseudogene TRBV3-2), the J gene TRBJ1-3; 9 bases are shared with TRBD1. The V segment lost 3 bases and the J segment 2 bases; nucleotides outside the gene matches: 2. This CDR3 spans 15 amino acids. The germline gives CDR1 LGHDT, CDR2 YNNKEL (reference sequence). The CDR3 bases are TGTGCCAGCAGCCAGGGACAGGGCCCTGGAAACACCATATATTTT. It codes for CASSQGQGPGNTIYF.

J is TRBJ2-3 and V is TRBV4-2; 7 nucleotides align to TRBD2. Germline CDR1 and CDR2: LGHNA and YNFKEQ. V lost 4 bases to trimming and J lost 0 bases; unmatched junction nucleotides: 7. The CDR3 has 16 residues. The CDR3 region is CASSRGREPSTDTQYF. In nucleotides, the CDR3 is TGTGCCAGCAGCCGTGGGAGGGAACCTAGCACAGATACGCAGTATTTT.

The chain recombines TRBV28 with TRBJ1-6, with D possibly TRBD1 on 5 matching bases. Germline V gene lookup returns CDR1 MDHEN and CDR2 SYDVKM. This CDR3 has 18 residues. Between the trimmed V and J ends, which lost 5 bases and 4 bases, there was a span of 21 bases. As DNA, the CDR3 is TGTGCCAGCAGTCCCTACCGGGGCGGAGGGCGGTATAATTCACCCCTCCACTTT. Its translation is CASSPYRGGGRYNSPLHF.

This chain joins TRBV5-1 and TRBJ1-4, with TRBD1 identical over 7 bases. Germline V gene lookup returns CDR1 SGHRS and CDR2 YFSETQ. This CDR3 is built from 14 residues. V lost 4 bases, J lost 7 bases, and 7 bases stayed unmatched. The CDR3 bases are TGCGCCAGCAGCCAACGAGACAGGGCTGAAAAACTGTTTTTT. Translating gives CASSQRDRAEKLFF. Drawing the rest from reference TRBV5-1 and TRBJ1-4, the complete variable domain is KAGVTQTPRYLIKTRGQQVTLSCSPISGHRSVSWYQQTPGQGLQFLFEYFSETQRNKGNFPGRFSGRQFSNSRSEMNVSTLELGDSALYLCASSQRDRAEKLFFGSGTQLSVL.

This clone is a singleton in its sample. Other DNA sequences from this sample encode an identical CDR3 as well. The CDR3 is CSANRQETQYF. DNA of the CDR3: TGCAGTGCTAACCGGCAAGAGACCCAGTACTTC. This chain connects TRBV20-1 to TRBJ2-5; D unclear. The CDR3 is 11 amino acids. In germline, CDR1 is DFQATT, CDR2 SNEGSKA (reference sequence). Trimming took 4 bases from V and 2 from J, leaving 5 bases between them.